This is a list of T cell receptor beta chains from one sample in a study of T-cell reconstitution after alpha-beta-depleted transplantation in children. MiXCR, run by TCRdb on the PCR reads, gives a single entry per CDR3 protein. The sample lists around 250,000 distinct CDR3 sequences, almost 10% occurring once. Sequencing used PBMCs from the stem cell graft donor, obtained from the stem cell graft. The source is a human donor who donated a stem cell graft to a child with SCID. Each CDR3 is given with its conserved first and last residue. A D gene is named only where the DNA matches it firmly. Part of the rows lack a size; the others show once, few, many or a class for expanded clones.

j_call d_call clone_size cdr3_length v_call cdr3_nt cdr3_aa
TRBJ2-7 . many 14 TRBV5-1 TGCGCCAGCAGCCCGAGACAGCTTGCCTACGAGCAGTACTTC CASSPRQLAYEQYF
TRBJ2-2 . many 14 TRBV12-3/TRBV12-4 TGTGCCAGCAGTAGGGGGTCGACGGCCGGGGAGCTGTTTTTT CASSRGSTAGELFF
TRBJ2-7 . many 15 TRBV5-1 TGCGCCAGCAGCTTGGCCACAGGATCCGTATGGGAGCAGTACTTC CASSLATGSVWEQYF
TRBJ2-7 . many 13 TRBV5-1 TGCGCCAGCAGCTTGGCTTCAACCTACGAGCAGTACTTC CASSLASTYEQYF
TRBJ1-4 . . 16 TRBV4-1 TGCGCCAGCAGCCAAGATGAGACGGCTTCTAATGAAAAACTGTTTTTT CASSQDETASNEKLFF
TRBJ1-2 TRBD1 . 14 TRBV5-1 TGCGCCAGCAGCCAACCGGGACAGTCCTATGGCTACACCTTC CASSQPGQSYGYTF
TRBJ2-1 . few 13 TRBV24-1 TGTGCCACCAGCTCAAGAGAGGGACGTGAGCAGTTCTTC CATSSREGREQFF
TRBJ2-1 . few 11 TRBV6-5 TGTGCCAGCAGTTACACAAATGAGCAGTTCTTC CASSYTNEQFF
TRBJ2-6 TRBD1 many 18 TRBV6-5 TGTGCCAGCAGTTCCGGGACAGGAGGAAACTCTGGGGCCAACGTCCTGACTTTC CASSSGTGGNSGANVLTF
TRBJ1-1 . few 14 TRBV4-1 TGCGCCAGCGGACCCAGCAGGGGGAACACTGAAGCTTTCTTT CASGPSRGNTEAFF
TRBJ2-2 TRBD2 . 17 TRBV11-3 TGTGCCAGCAGCTTAGATCCTAGCGGGGGGAACACCGGGGAGCTGTTTTTT CASSLDPSGGNTGELFF
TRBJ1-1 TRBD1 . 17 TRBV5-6 TGTGCCAGCAGCTTTTACAGGGGGCAGATAAGGAACACTGAAGCTTTCTTT CASSFYRGQIRNTEAFF
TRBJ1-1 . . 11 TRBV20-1 TGCAGTGCGGAAGACAGTGCTGGCGCTTTCTTT CSAEDSAGAFF
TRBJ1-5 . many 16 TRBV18 TGTGCCAGCTCACCACGGGGCCGCGTATGCAATCAGCCCCAGCATTTT CASSPRGRVCNQPQHF
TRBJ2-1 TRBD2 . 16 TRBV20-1 TGCAGTGCTGAGCGGGGGGGCCCTTACTCCTACAATGAGCAGTTCTTC CSAERGGPYSYNEQFF
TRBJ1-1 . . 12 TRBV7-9 TGTGCCAGCAGCCGATCTGATGGCGAAGCTTTCTTT CASSRSDGEAFF
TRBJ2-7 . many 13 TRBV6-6 TGTGCCAGCAGTTACCCGTCACTGTACGAGCAGTACTTC CASSYPSLYEQYF
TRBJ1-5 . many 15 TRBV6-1 TGTGCCAGCAGTGCGGAGGCAGTTAGCAATCAGCCCCAGCATTTT CASSAEAVSNQPQHF
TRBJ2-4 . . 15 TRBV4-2 TGTGCCAGCAGCCAGACACAGGGAGGCAAAAACATTCAGTACTTC CASSQTQGGKNIQYF
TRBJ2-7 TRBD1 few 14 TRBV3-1 TGTGCCAGCAGCCCCTTCCAGGGGGCGTACGAGCAGTACTTC CASSPFQGAYEQYF
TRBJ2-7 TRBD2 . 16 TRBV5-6 TGTGCCAGCAGCTTGTTCGGGGGGGCTCTGGGCTACGAGCAGTACTTC CASSLFGGALGYEQYF
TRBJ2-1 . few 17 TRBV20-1 TGCAGTGCTAGAGATCTAGGGGGACGGAGCTCCTACAATGAGCAGTTCTTC CSARDLGGRSSYNEQFF
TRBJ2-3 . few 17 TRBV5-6 TGTGCCAGCAGCCACCCGGGGGTGACTTACCTCACAGATACGCAGTATTTT CASSHPGVTYLTDTQYF
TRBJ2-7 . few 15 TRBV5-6 TGTGCCAGCAGCTCCCCAGGAGAGACTATCTACGAGCAGTACTTC CASSSPGETIYEQYF
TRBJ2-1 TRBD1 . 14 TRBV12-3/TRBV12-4 TGTGCCAGCACCCTAGGGGACAGCACTAATGAGCAGTTCTTC CASTLGDSTNEQFF